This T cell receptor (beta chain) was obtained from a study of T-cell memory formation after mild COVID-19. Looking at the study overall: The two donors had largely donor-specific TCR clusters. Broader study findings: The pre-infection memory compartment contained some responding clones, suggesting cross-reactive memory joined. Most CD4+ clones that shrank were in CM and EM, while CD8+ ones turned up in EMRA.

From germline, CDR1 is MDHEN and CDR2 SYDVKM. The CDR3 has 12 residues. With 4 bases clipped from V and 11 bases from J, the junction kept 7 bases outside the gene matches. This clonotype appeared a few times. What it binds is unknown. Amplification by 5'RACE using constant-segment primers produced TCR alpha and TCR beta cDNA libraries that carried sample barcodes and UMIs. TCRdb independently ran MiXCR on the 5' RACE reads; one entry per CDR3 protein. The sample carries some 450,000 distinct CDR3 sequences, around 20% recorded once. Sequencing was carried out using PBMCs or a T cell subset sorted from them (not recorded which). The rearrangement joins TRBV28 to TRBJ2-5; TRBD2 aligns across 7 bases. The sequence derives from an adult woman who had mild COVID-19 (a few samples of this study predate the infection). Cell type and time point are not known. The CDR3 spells CASSSPARGQYF. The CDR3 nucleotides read TGTGCCAGCAGTTCTCCGGCGCGGGGGCAGTACTTC.